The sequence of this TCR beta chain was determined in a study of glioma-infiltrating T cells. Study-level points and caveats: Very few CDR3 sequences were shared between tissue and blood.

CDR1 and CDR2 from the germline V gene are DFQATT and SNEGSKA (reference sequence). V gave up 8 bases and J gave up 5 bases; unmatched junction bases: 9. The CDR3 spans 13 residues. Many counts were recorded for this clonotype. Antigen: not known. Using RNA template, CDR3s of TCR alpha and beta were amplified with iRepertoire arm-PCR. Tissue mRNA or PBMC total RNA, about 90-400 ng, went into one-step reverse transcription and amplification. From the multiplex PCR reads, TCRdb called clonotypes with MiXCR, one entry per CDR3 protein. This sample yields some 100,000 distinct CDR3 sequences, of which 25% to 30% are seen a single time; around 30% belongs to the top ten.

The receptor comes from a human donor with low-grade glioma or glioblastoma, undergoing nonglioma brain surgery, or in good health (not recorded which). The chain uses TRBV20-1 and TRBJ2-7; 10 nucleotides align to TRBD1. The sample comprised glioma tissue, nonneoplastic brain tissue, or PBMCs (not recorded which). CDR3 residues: CSSWGQGRDEQYF. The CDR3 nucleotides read TGCAGTAGTTGGGGACAGGGGCGCGACGAGCAGTACTTC.